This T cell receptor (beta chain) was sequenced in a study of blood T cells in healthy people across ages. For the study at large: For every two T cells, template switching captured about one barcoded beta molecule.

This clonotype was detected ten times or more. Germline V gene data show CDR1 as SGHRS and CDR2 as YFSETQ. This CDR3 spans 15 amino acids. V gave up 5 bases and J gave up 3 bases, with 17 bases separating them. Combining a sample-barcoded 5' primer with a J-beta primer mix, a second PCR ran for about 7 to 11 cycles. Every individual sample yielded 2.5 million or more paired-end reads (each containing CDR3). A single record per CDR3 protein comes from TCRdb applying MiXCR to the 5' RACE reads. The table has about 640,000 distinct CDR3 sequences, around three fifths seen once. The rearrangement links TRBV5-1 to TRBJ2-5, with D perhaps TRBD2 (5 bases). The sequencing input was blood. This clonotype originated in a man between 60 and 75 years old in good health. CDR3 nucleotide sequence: TGCGCCAGCAGTCCGCAACTAGGAGCCGAAGAGACCCAGTACTTC. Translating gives CASSPQLGAEETQYF.